The 5 T cell receptor beta chains given below trace back to one sample, sequenced in a study of CD8+ T cells in alopecia areata. RNA was isolated and reverse transcribed to cDNA, the sequencing template. Generated by immunoSEQ multiplex PCR, the TCRdb table keeps only in-frame clones and is missing some. This sample has about 210,000 clones, with 35% to 40% found just once. The treatment denotes: oral pan-JAK inhibitor, 5-10 mg twice daily. The source material was CD4+ T cells sorted from blood, sampled at week 34, from a patient treated with tofacitinib. These receptors were taken from a human donor with alopecia areata.

The chain uses TRBV29-1 and TRBJ1-1; no clear D. CDR1 is SQVTM, CDR2 ANQGSEA, per germline. Trimming cost V 0 bases and J 1 base, with 12 bases left between them. CDR3 length equals 15 residues. CDR3 in amino acids: CSVEDQRARNTEAFF. CDR3 nucleotide sequence: TGCAGCGTTGAAGATCAGAGGGCCAGGAACACTGAAGCTTTCTTT.

Details on this clone: Other DNA variants within this sample encode the same CDR3. V gene TRBV9 combines with J gene TRBJ2-3, with D perhaps matching TRBD2 (5 bases). In germline, CDR1 is SGDLS, CDR2 YYNGEE. Trimming pared 3 bases from V and 6 bases from J, leaving 8 bases between. The CDR3 extends over 12 amino acids. CDR3 loop: CASSARGDTQYF. In DNA, the CDR3 is TGTGCCAGCAGCGCCCGAGGGGATACGCAGTATTTT.

Only a few counts were recorded for this clone. A much larger clone differs by one base, so this may be a read error. The J gene is TRBJ2-3, the V gene TRBV7-8; D is ambiguous. Germline CDR1 and CDR2: SGHVS and FQNEAQ. Trimming removed 3 bases at V and 3 bases at J, with 1 base between. The CDR3 covers 11 residues. The CDR3 is CASSLTDTQYF. CDR3 nucleotides: TGTGCCAGCAGCTTGACAGATACGCAGTATTTT.

Only a few counts were recorded for this clone. The chain is built from TRBV19 and TRBJ1-1; weak D call: TRBD1 (6 bases). The CDR3 has 15 residues. The germline gives CDR1 LNHDA, CDR2 SQIVND (reference sequence). V lost 4 bases, J lost 1 base, and 13 bases lay in between. The CDR3 bases are TGTGCCAGTAGTACCTCGGGACACCCGAACACTGAAGCTTTCTTT. Translating it yields CASSTSGHPNTEAFF.

This rearrangement joins TRBV4-1 to TRBJ2-6; tentative D call: TRBD2 (6 bases). The CDR3 length is 18 residues. The germline gives CDR1 MGHRA, CDR2 YSYEKL. Deletions cut 1 base from V and 1 base from J, with 14 bases between. CDR3 in DNA: TGCGCCAGCAGCCAAGGAGGGGACTTGCTATCTGGGGCCAACGTCCTGACTTTC. This codes for CASSQGGDLLSGANVLTF.